Detailed here is one T cell receptor (beta chain). What it binds is unknown. These data are taken from a study of shared clonotypes between healthy human individuals. There were no recent acute infections or vaccinations among the donors, who were healthy HIV-negative adults. Sequenced by immunoSEQ multiplex PCR; TCRdb stores in-frame clones only, minus some. The profile shows 550,000 to 700,000 clones, less than 80% of them singletons. Germline V lookup: CDR1 MDHEN, CDR2 SYDVKM. CDR3 length equals 15 residues. V was shortened by 1 base and J by 7 bases, with 14 bases between the two germline ends. Findings and limits, study-wide: At large depth, rarefaction still showed sorted-subset sequencing to be incomplete. Generation of non-shared clonotypes was less probable than generation of clonotypes shared by all four donors.

The rearrangement links TRBV28 to TRBJ1-5, with D tentatively TRBD1 (5 bases). This receptor was obtained from a woman in her twenties or thirties in good health. Sequencing used memory CD4+ T cells sorted from blood. Subset described: CD45RA-negative fraction. The CDR3 sequence is CASSLYKGLNQPQHF. CDR3 coding DNA: TGTGCCAGCAGTTTATACAAGGGACTTAACCAGCCCCAGCATTTT.